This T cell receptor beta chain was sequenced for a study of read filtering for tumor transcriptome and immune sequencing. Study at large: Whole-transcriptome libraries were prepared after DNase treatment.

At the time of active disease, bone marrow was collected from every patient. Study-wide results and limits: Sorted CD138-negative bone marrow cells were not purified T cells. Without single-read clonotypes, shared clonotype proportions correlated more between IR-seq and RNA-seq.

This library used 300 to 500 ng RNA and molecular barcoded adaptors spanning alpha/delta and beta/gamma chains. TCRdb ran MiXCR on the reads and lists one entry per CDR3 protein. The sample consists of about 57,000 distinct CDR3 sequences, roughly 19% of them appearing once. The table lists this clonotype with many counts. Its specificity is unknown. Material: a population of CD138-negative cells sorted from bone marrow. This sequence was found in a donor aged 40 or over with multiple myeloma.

CDR3 residues: CASSFIPGRDGELFF. CDR3 nucleotide sequence: TGCGCCAGCAGCTTCATACCGGGCCGGGACGGGGAGCTGTTTTTT. The chain is built from TRBV23-1 and TRBJ2-2; a possible D gene is TRBD2 (5 bases). TRBV23-1 has ORF status, its function being uncertain. The CDR3 is 15 residues long. The V and J ends lost 6 bases and 7 bases respectively, with 18 bases between them.